The 20 T cell receptor beta chains reported below all come from one sample, sequenced in a study of cytomegalovirus exposure and HLA in healthy donors. The PCR used 60 Vbeta and 13 Jbeta primers. Sequencing used immunoSEQ multiplex PCR; TCRdb keeps in-frame clones, though not all of them. The repertoire holds about 200,000 clones, with more than 60% as singletons. What was sequenced was PBMCs. The receptors come from a girl aged 2 to 9 in good health and CMV-seronegative.

The chain combines TRBV19 with TRBJ1-1; no definite D call. This CDR3 is 14 amino acids long. From germline, CDR1 is LNHDA and CDR2 SQIVND (reference sequence). The V end lost 1 base, the J end lost 6 bases, and 12 bases lay between the germline ends. CDR3 protein: CASSIALLLPEAFF. The CDR3 DNA reads TGTGCCAGTAGTATAGCCCTTCTTCTCCCTGAAGCTTTCTTT.

This clone was seen more than once but under ten times. J is TRBJ1-4 and V is TRBV7-3; maybe TRBD1 (5 bases). Trimming removed 5 bases from V and 9 bases from J, with 16 bases in between. Germline lookup yields CDR1 SGHTA and CDR2 FQGTGA. This CDR3 comprises 14 residues. The CDR3, as DNA: TGTGCCAGCAGCCTTAGAGAGCGGGGACAAAAACTGTTTTTT. Residues: CASSLRERGQKLFF.

The V gene is TRBV5-4, the J gene TRBJ2-2, with 7 bases aligning to TRBD1. The V gene end was trimmed by 2 bases and the J gene end by 7 bases; junction bases not matched to a gene: 8. Germline V gene data show CDR1 as SGHNT and CDR2 as YYREEE (reference sequence). This CDR3 spans 15 amino acids. The CDR3 nucleotides read TGTGCCAGCAGCTTCGACAGGGTTTTTAGCGGGGAGCTGTTTTTT. Protein: CASSFDRVFSGELFF.

The rearrangement uses TRBV5-1 and TRBJ1-1; the D is unclear. The V end was cut by 1 base, the J end by 11 bases, with 9 bases between. Germline CDR1 reads SGHRS; CDR2 reads YFSETQ. CDR3 length: 11 residues. CDR3 DNA sequence: TGCGCCAGCAGCTTGCGAGGAAACGCTTTCTTT. It yields the protein CASSLRGNAFF.

In this sample, this clone turned up once. The genes are TRBV5-6 and TRBJ2-5, with D possibly being TRBD2 (6 bases). The germline gives CDR1 SGHDT, CDR2 YYEEEE. V was trimmed by 2 bases and J by 4 bases, leaving 18 bases between them. This CDR3 has 16 amino acids. The CDR3 DNA is TGTGCCAGCAGCTTACCCGCGGGAACGGGGCTAGAGACCCAGTACTTC. This gives the protein CASSLPAGTGLETQYF.

The genes are TRBV5-4 and TRBJ2-1, with 16 bases identical to TRBD2. This CDR3 has 17 residues. Germline CDR1 is SGHNT and CDR2 is YYREEE (reference sequence). V lost 4 bases, J lost 2 bases, and 3 bases stayed unmatched. CDR3 amino acids: CASSPGLAGGPYNEQFF. The CDR3 nucleotides are TGTGCCAGCAGCCCGGGACTAGCGGGAGGGCCCTACAATGAGCAGTTCTTC.

This clone was found a few times. V and J are TRBV6-6 and TRBJ2-1; no clear D. Trimming pared 1 base from V and 7 bases from J, leaving 11 bases between. The CDR3 has 14 amino acids. CDR1 MNHNY and CDR2 SVGAGI come from the germline V gene (reference sequence). The DNA of the CDR3 is TGTGCCAGCAGTTACTATAGCAGTAAGAATGAGCAGTTCTTC. Residues: CASSYYSSKNEQFF.

The chain carries TRBV5-1 and TRBJ2-1; 16 nucleotides agree with TRBD2. Trimming removed 1 base from V and 6 bases from J; junction bases left unmatched: 7. The CDR3 consists of 18 residues. CDR1 is SGHRS and CDR2 is YFSETQ in the germline V gene. The CDR3 DNA follows: TGCGCCAGCAGCTTGAGGGGGACTAGCGGGGGGGCCCTCAATGAGCAGTTCTTC. Its protein is CASSLRGTSGGALNEQFF.

This clone is a singleton in its sample. V and J are TRBV7-9 and TRBJ2-5; a possible D gene is TRBD1 (6 bases). Trimming pared 5 bases from V and 2 bases from J, leaving 24 bases between. The germline gives CDR1 SEHNR, CDR2 FQNEAQ (reference sequence). The CDR3 runs 18 residues. The CDR3 sequence: CASSPPLLLTGQQETQYF. The CDR3 region has the DNA TGTGCCAGCAGCCCCCCCCTATTACTTACAGGGCAGCAAGAGACCCAGTACTTC.

CDR3 DNA: TGTGCCAGCAGCTTGGCACTTGGGACAGCCCTGCCCTATGGCTACACCTTC. This sequence encodes CASSLALGTALPYGYTF. V is TRBV5-4 and J is TRBJ1-2; 7 nucleotides line up with TRBD1. The CDR3 contains 17 residues. CDR1 is SGHNT, CDR2 YYREEE, per germline (reference sequence). The junction had 12 bases not matched to a gene; V was cut back by 0 bases and J by 4 bases.

This clone has just one count. The chain combines TRBV29-1 with TRBJ1-1; D is possibly TRBD1 (5 bases). With 5 bases removed from V and 4 bases from J, the gap between germline ends came to 8 bases. Germline CDR1 is SQVTM and CDR2 is ANQGSEA. The CDR3 contains 11 residues. The CDR3: CSVRGSTEAFF. CDR3 nucleotides: TGCAGCGTTCGGGGGAGCACTGAAGCTTTCTTT.

This chain joins TRBV25-1 and TRBJ2-2; 8 bases map to TRBD1. Trimming took 3 bases from V and 6 from J; bases not matched to a gene: 6. The CDR3 loop spans 15 amino acids. The germline gives CDR1 MGHDK, CDR2 SYGVNS. The CDR3 sequence is CASSDLDRDAGELFF. The CDR3 coding sequence is TGTGCCAGCAGTGACTTGGACAGGGACGCCGGGGAGCTGTTTTTT.

The V call is TRBV5-5, the J call TRBJ1-4; a possible D gene is TRBD1 (5 bases). This CDR3 region has 16 residues. Trimming shortened V by 4 bases and J by 4 bases, and 17 bases separated the two germline ends. CDR1 and CDR2 from the germline V gene are SGHKS and YYEKEE (reference sequence). The CDR3 loop is CASSQLKDSYNEKLFF. In DNA form, the CDR3 reads TGTGCCAGCAGCCAACTCAAAGACAGTTATAATGAAAAACTGTTTTTT.

V is TRBV15 and J is TRBJ1-5; D is possibly TRBD1 (6 bases). Trimming removed 5 bases at V and 9 bases at J, with 17 bases between. Per the germline V gene, CDR1 is LNHNV and CDR2 is YYDKDF (reference sequence). This CDR3 is 14 amino acids long. CDR3 coding DNA: TGTGCCACCAGCCCCTCCCCGGGGGGCATGCCCCAGCATTTT. Amino acids: CATSPSPGGMPQHF.

The genes are TRBV5-6 and TRBJ2-7, with D possibly being TRBD1 (6 bases). Germline V gene sequence: CDR1 SGHDT, CDR2 YYEEEE. V was clipped by 4 bases and J by 2 bases, with 13 bases between them. The CDR3 totals 14 residues. The CDR3 protein is CASSAKDSPYEQYF. In DNA, the CDR3 is TGTGCCAGCAGCGCCAAGGACAGTCCCTACGAGCAGTACTTC.

This chain joins TRBV7-9 and TRBJ2-2; 10 nucleotides line up with TRBD2. V gave up 5 bases and J gave up 5 bases; unmatched junction bases: 5. This CDR3 contains 15 residues. Germline loops: CDR1 SEHNR, CDR2 FQNEAQ (reference sequence). As DNA, the CDR3 is TGTGCCAGCAGCCTTGGACTAGCGGAGACCGGGGAGCTGTTTTTT. As protein: CASSLGLAETGELFF.

V and J are TRBV25-1 and TRBJ1-2; D perhaps matches TRBD1 (6 bases). CDR3 length: 13 residues. Germline V gives CDR1 MGHDK, CDR2 SYGVNS. Trimming pared 4 bases from V and 4 bases from J, leaving 10 bases between. The CDR3 region is CASSGGRGYGYTF. The CDR3, as DNA: TGTGCCAGCAGTGGAGGCAGGGGCTATGGCTACACCTTC.

The CDR3 sequence is CASSVRLAGRLGNEQFF. Written as DNA, the CDR3 is TGTGCCAGCAGCGTAAGACTAGCGGGAAGACTTGGCAATGAGCAGTTCTTC. The chain combines TRBV5-4 with TRBJ2-1; 11 bases are a match to TRBD2. V trimming: 4 bases; J trimming: 6 bases; junction bases outside the gene matches: 12. The germline V gene encodes CDR1 SGHNT and CDR2 YYREEE (reference sequence). This CDR3 is 17 amino acids long.

This clone appeared a few times. The genes are TRBV7-2 and TRBJ2-5, with 8 bases that match TRBD1. Trimming at V came to 4 bases and at J to 0 bases, leaving 4 bases not matched to a gene. The CDR3 sequence is 15 residues long. Per the germline V gene, CDR1 is SGHTA and CDR2 is FQGNSA. The CDR3 nucleotides read TGTGCCAGCAGCTGGTTGGACAGGGACCAAGAGACCCAGTACTTC. This codes for CASSWLDRDQETQYF.

The gene calls are TRBV5-1 and TRBJ1-1; TRBD1 matches at 7 bases. Germline CDR1 is SGHRS and CDR2 is YFSETQ. CDR3 length: 17 amino acids. Trimming at V came to 1 base and at J to 0 bases, leaving 9 bases not matched to a gene. CDR3 coding DNA: TGCGCCAGCAGCTTGTCTGCAGGGGGGAAGTTGAACACTGAAGCTTTCTTT. Translating it yields CASSLSAGGKLNTEAFF.